The 20 T cell receptor beta chains in this list originate from one sample, sequenced in a study of PD-1 blockade in classical Hodgkin lymphoma. Sequencing was performed with immunoSEQ multiplex PCR; in TCRdb, only in-frame clones are kept and a portion is missing. Among some 84,000 clones listed, around 90% were seen once. Autologous stem cell transplantation was followed by relapse in every patient, and brentuximab vedotin exposure varied. Source: peripheral blood mononuclear cells (PBMCs), taken before the second cycle of nivolumab. Receptors were obtained from a human donor with classical Hodgkin lymphoma.

DNA of the CDR3: TGTGCCAGCAGTGAATTGATGCCGTATGGGCCCGGGGGGACCCAGTACTTC. Protein sequence: CASSELMPYGPGGTQYF. The chain recombines TRBV6-1 with TRBJ2-5, with a tentative D call TRBD2 (6 bases). Between the trimmed V and J ends, which lost 2 bases and 7 bases, there was a span of 23 bases. The CDR3 consists of 17 residues. Germline V gene data show CDR1 as MNHNS and CDR2 as SASEGT.

The chain has TRBV5-6 and TRBJ2-3; 9 bases are a match to TRBD2. V lost 0 bases and J lost 0; bases outside the gene matches: 2. Germline V gene data show CDR1 as SGHDT and CDR2 as YYEEEE. The CDR3 contains 16 residues. CDR3: CASSLGLAGSTDTQYF. For the CDR3, the DNA is TGTGCCAGCAGCTTGGGGCTAGCGGGAAGCACAGATACGCAGTATTTT.

The rearrangement joins TRBV20-1 to TRBJ2-7, with D hard to call. The CDR3 runs to 11 residues. Germline lookup yields CDR1 DFQATT and CDR2 SNEGSKA (reference sequence). The ends were cut back, 6 bases at V and 0 bases at J, with 6 bases in the middle. CDR3: CSAGPSYEQYF. CDR3 sequence (DNA): TGCAGTGCCGGACCCTCCTACGAGCAGTACTTC.

The chain is built from TRBV27 and TRBJ2-7, with no clear D. The CDR3 is 13 amino acids. Per the germline V gene, CDR1 is MNHEY and CDR2 is SMNVEV (reference sequence). V dropped 3 bases and J dropped 3 bases, with 9 bases sitting between them. CDR3 residues: CASSFGQFYEQYF. CDR3 nucleotides: TGTGCCAGCAGTTTCGGGCAGTTCTACGAGCAGTACTTC.

The chain is built from TRBV28 and TRBJ2-5; D remains unclear. Germline V lookup: CDR1 MDHEN, CDR2 SYDVKM. The CDR3 length is 11 residues. With 6 bases removed from V and 2 bases from J, the gap between germline ends came to 4 bases. The CDR3 reads CASRVQETQYF. CDR3 nucleotide sequence: TGTGCCAGCAGGGTACAAGAGACCCAGTACTTC.

The CDR3 DNA reads TGTGCCAGCAGCAGACGACAGGGTGTGGAGACCCAGTACTTC. It yields the protein CASSRRQGVETQYF. The chain uses TRBV5-5 and TRBJ2-5, with 7 bases aligning to TRBD1. Trimming removed 4 bases from V and 5 bases from J; junction bases left unmatched: 8. Germline V CDR1 and CDR2: SGHKS, YYEKEE (reference sequence). The CDR3 is made up of 14 amino acids.

The chain joins TRBV5-1 to TRBJ1-2, with 10 bases identical to TRBD1. Unmatched junction bases numbered 4, after V lost 4 bases and J lost 4 bases. Germline V CDR1 and CDR2: SGHRS, YFSETQ. This CDR3 contains 14 residues. CDR3 bases: TGCGCCAGCAGCCCGGGACAGGGGTTCTATGGCTACACCTTC. Protein: CASSPGQGFYGYTF.

As DNA, the CDR3 is TGTGCCTGGCAAGCCGAATCCTGGGAAAAACTGTTTTTT. The encoded protein is CAWQAESWEKLFF. V usage is TRBV30 and J usage is TRBJ1-4; D is unclear. The V end was cut by 5 bases, the J end by 8 bases, with 15 bases between. Germline CDR1 is GTSNPN and CDR2 is SVGIG (reference sequence). The CDR3 is 13 amino acids. The whole variable domain, filled in from reference TRBV30 and TRBJ1-4, reads SQTIHQWPATLVQPVGSPLSLECTVEGTSNPNLYWYRQAAGRGLQLLFYSVGIGQISSEVPQNLSASRPQDRQFILSSKKLLLSDSGFYLCAWQAESWEKLFFGSGTQLSVL.

V is TRBV5-1 and J is TRBJ2-6; maybe TRBD1 (5 bases). This CDR3 has 13 residues. V lost 4 bases, J lost 5 bases, and 7 bases lay in between. Per the germline V gene, CDR1 is SGHRS and CDR2 is YFSETQ. CDR3 amino acids: CASSKDRANVLTF. CDR3 bases: TGCGCCAGCAGCAAGGACAGGGCCAACGTCCTGACTTTC.

V gene TRBV6-5 combines with J gene TRBJ2-3; no definite D call. Germline V gene lookup returns CDR1 MNHEY and CDR2 SVGAGI. CDR3 length equals 16 residues. The ends were cut back, 2 bases at V and 0 bases at J, with 12 bases in the middle. The CDR3 sequence: CASSYLLFSSTDTQYF. Written as DNA, the CDR3 is TGTGCCAGCAGTTACCTCCTTTTCTCTAGCACAGATACGCAGTATTTT.

The chain uses TRBV9 and TRBJ2-3; TRBD2 matches 14 bases. CDR3 length equals 18 residues. The germline V gene has CDR1 SGDLS and CDR2 YYNGEE. With V trimmed by 3 bases and J by 6 bases, 12 bases remained unmatched. The DNA of the CDR3 is TGTGCCAGCAGCGAGACCGGGACTAGCGGGAGAGTATCCGATACGCAGTATTTT. Translating gives CASSETGTSGRVSDTQYF. The variable domain in full, with the rest retrieved from reference TRBV9 and TRBJ2-3, is DSGVTQTPKHLITATGQRVTLRCSPRSGDLSVYWYQQSLDQGLQFLIQYYNGEERAKGNILERFSAQQFPDLHSELNLSSLELGDSALYFCASSETGTSGRVSDTQYFGPGTRLTVL.

The V call is TRBV2, the J call TRBJ1-1; no firm D call. V was trimmed by 6 bases and J by 4 bases, leaving 15 bases between them. CDR1 SNHLY and CDR2 FYNNEI come from the germline V gene. This CDR3 contains 14 residues. CDR3 residues: CASSPLTGVTEAFF. As DNA, the CDR3 is TGTGCCAGCAGCCCCCTTACCGGGGTCACTGAAGCTTTCTTT. Full variable domain (outside the CDR3, taken from reference TRBV2 and TRBJ1-1): EPEVTQTPSHQVTQMGQEVILRCVPISNHLYFYWYRQILGQKVEFLVSFYNNEISEKSEIFDDQFSVERPDGSNFTLKIRSTKLEDSAMYFCASSPLTGVTEAFFGQGTRLTVV.

The chain combines TRBV9 with TRBJ2-2, with 7 bases identical to TRBD2. Germline V gene sequence: CDR1 SGDLS, CDR2 YYNGEE. This CDR3 is built from 16 residues. The junction had 8 bases not matched to a gene; V was cut back by 4 bases and J by 2 bases. This chain's CDR3 is CASSTGGRANTGELFF. CDR3 DNA: TGTGCCAGCAGCACGGGAGGTCGCGCAAACACCGGGGAGCTGTTTTTT.

The genes are TRBV29-1 and TRBJ2-7; 9 nucleotides line up with TRBD2. The V and J ends lost 4 bases and 4 bases, in that order; junction bases with no gene match: 8. The CDR3 has 14 amino acids. CDR1 and CDR2 (germline): SQVTM, ANQGSEA. The CDR3 DNA reads as TGCAGCGTTGCCTCTAGCGGGACGAGATACGAGCAGTACTTC. It specifies CSVASSGTRYEQYF.

The chain combines TRBV6-1 with TRBJ1-3; TRBD1 matches at 7 bases. The CDR3 contains 14 residues. Looked up from germline, CDR1 is MNHNS and CDR2 is SASEGT. The V gene end was trimmed by 8 bases and the J gene end by 4 bases; junction bases not matched to a gene: 8. Written as DNA, the CDR3 is TGTGCCAGCCCGGGACAGCGAGGAGGAAACACCATATATTTT. The encoded protein is CASPGQRGGNTIYF.

The chain's CDR3 is CASSLVQVGSEAFF. CDR3 bases: TGTGCCAGCAGCTTGGTACAGGTGGGGTCTGAAGCTTTCTTT. V gene TRBV5-4 combines with J gene TRBJ1-1; tentatively, D is TRBD1 (5 bases). The CDR3 is made up of 14 amino acids. The germline V and J ends were trimmed by 0 bases and 6 bases, with 12 bases remaining between them. Per germline, CDR1 SGHNT and CDR2 YYREEE (reference sequence).

The CDR3 loop reads CASSPPGYAGRDTQYF. CDR3 in DNA: TGTGCCAGCAGCCCCCCGGGATACGCAGGGCGAGATACGCAGTATTTT. V is TRBV5-4 and J is TRBJ2-3; D may correspond to TRBD1 or TRBD2 (5 bases each). V was shortened by 4 bases and J by 5 bases, with 20 bases between the two germline ends. The germline CDR1 and CDR2 sequences are SGHNT and YYREEE (reference sequence). CDR3 length equals 16 residues.

This sequence joins TRBV28 and TRBJ1-2; TRBD1 might be the D (6 bases). The CDR3 spans 14 residues. Germline V lookup: CDR1 MDHEN, CDR2 SYDVKM. V lost 7 bases, J lost 6 bases, and 18 bases lay in between. The CDR3 loop is CASTRGNPLDGYTF. The CDR3 nucleotides read TGTGCCAGCACCAGGGGCAACCCACTTGATGGCTACACCTTC.

The V gene is TRBV6-1, the J gene TRBJ1-5; D unresolved. CDR1 MNHNS and CDR2 SASEGT come from the germline V gene. The CDR3 spans 13 residues. V gave up 0 bases and J gave up 4 bases, with 4 bases separating them. The CDR3 region is CASSEAQNQPQHF. In DNA form, the CDR3 reads TGTGCCAGCAGTGAAGCGCAAAATCAGCCCCAGCATTTT.

This clone was detected a few times. The chain combines TRBV5-1 with TRBJ1-2; the match to TRBD1 covers 8 bases. In germline, CDR1 is SGHRS, CDR2 YFSETQ. The CDR3 is 13 amino acids. V lost 4 bases to trimming and J lost 8 bases; unmatched junction nucleotides: 7. CDR3 sequence: CASSLWTGQGYTF. The CDR3 nucleotides are TGCGCCAGCAGCCTCTGGACAGGGCAAGGCTACACCTTC. The variable domain in full, with the rest retrieved from reference TRBV5-1 and TRBJ1-2, is KAGVTQTPRYLIKTRGQQVTLSCSPISGHRSVSWYQQTPGQGLQFLFEYFSETQRNKGNFPGRFSGRQFSNSRSEMNVSTLELGDSALYLCASSLWTGQGYTFGSGTRLTVV.